These 10 T cell receptor beta chains were all obtained from the same sample, sequenced in a study of cytomegalovirus exposure and HLA in healthy donors (dated by TCRdb to 2016 to 2017). Libraries came from the immunoSEQ multiplex PCR assay. Imported from immuneACCESS, the table was reduced by TCRdb to in-frame sequences with V and J called. These copies leave out some clones; in studies compared against another copy, an unresolved V gene accounts for under half, and the cause of the remainder is not known. In all, the sample holds 150,000 to 200,000 clones, and about 85% of those were seen once. Clones ranked in the top ten supply approximately 15% of the sample. Sequenced: PBMCs. All receptors derive from a man between 18 and 29 years old in good health and CMV-seropositive.

This sequence joins TRBV5-1 and TRBJ1-2; D is unresolved. The germline gives CDR1 SGHRS, CDR2 YFSETQ. CDR3 size: 17 residues. V lost 0 bases to trimming and J lost 0 bases, with 15 bases between them. For the CDR3, the DNA is TGCGCCAGCAGCTTGGCGATTAATGGCGGAACTAACTATGGCTACACCTTC. It is translated as CASSLAINGGTNYGYTF.

The J gene is TRBJ1-5, the V gene TRBV6-1; D is uncertain. Germline assignment: CDR1 MNHNS and CDR2 SASEGT. The V and J ends lost 2 bases and 7 bases respectively, with 12 bases between them. This CDR3 has 14 amino acids. This CDR3 is CASSEMVSGQPQHF. For the CDR3, the DNA is TGTGCCAGCAGTGAAATGGTCTCGGGGCAGCCCCAGCATTTT.

For the CDR3, the DNA is TGTGCCAGCAGCCGGTTTTCAGGGGGTGGATACTCGAACACCGGGGAGCTGTTTTTT. This translates into CASSRFSGGGYSNTGELFF. The V and J genes are TRBV7-8 and TRBJ2-2, with 7 bases that match TRBD1. The CDR3 runs to 19 residues. From germline, CDR1 is SGHVS and CDR2 FQNEAQ. With 5 bases clipped from V and 0 bases from J, the junction kept 15 bases outside the gene matches.

This chain joins TRBV2 and TRBJ2-3; TRBD2 matches 9 bases. The CDR3 is made up of 18 amino acids. Germline CDR1 and CDR2: SNHLY and FYNNEI. The V and J ends lost 6 bases and 2 bases, in that order; junction bases with no gene match: 15. The CDR3 reads CASSGFISQRGDTDTQYF. The DNA for the CDR3 is TGTGCCAGCAGCGGCTTCATTAGCCAGCGGGGGGACACAGATACGCAGTATTTT.

The chain recombines TRBV27 with TRBJ2-5; D may be TRBD2 (7 bases). Germline V gene sequence: CDR1 MNHEY, CDR2 SMNVEV (reference sequence). The CDR3 runs 15 residues. V lost 2 bases to trimming and J lost 5 bases, with 15 bases between them. The CDR3 nucleotides read TGTGCCAGCAGTTTACTGAGGAGGGGGGGGGAGACCCAGTACTTC. This gives the protein CASSLLRRGGETQYF.

The J gene is TRBJ1-2, the V gene TRBV28; 8 bases align to TRBD1. J gave up 5 bases and V 11 bases, and 13 bases lay outside the gene matches. The CDR3 has 14 residues. The germline V gene encodes CDR1 MDHEN and CDR2 SYDVKM. CDR3 region: CAAGGAGGEYGYTF. The CDR3 bases are TGTGCCGCGGGGGGGGCAGGGGGCGAGTATGGCTACACCTTC.

A few counts support this clone. This chain links TRBV11-2 with TRBJ1-3; D call uncertain. The CDR3 length is 14 residues. Germline CDR1 is SGHAT and CDR2 is FQNNGV. Trimming stripped 6 bases from V and 0 bases from J, with 9 bases between. CDR3: CASREASSGNTIYF. The CDR3 DNA reads TGTGCCAGCAGGGAGGCCAGCTCTGGAAACACCATATATTTT.

The chain couples TRBV27 to TRBJ2-3; 8 bases align to TRBD2. Germline V gene lookup returns CDR1 MNHEY and CDR2 SMNVEV (reference sequence). The trim removed 6 bases at V and 4 bases at J, leaving 6 bases unmatched. The CDR3 spans 14 residues. DNA of the CDR3: TGTGCCAGCAGCTCCGGGGGGGCACCAGATACGCAGTATTTT. It is translated as CASSSGGAPDTQYF.

With regard to this clone: At the DNA level, this CDR3 is encoded by other sequences in the same sample as well. V usage is TRBV28 and J usage is TRBJ1-2, with D tentatively TRBD1 (5 bases). Trimming took 5 bases from V and 5 from J, leaving 18 bases between them. Germline-derived CDR1 and CDR2 are MDHEN and SYDVKM. The CDR3 has 15 residues. Written as DNA, the CDR3 is TGTGCCAGCAGTCCTCAGGGAATAGTAGGATATGGCTACACCTTC. Its protein product is CASSPQGIVGYGYTF.

The chain recombines TRBV9 with TRBJ2-1; the D gene is possibly TRBD2 (6 bases). The germline V gene encodes CDR1 SGDLS and CDR2 YYNGEE. The CDR3 totals 12 residues. V was clipped by 6 bases and J by 10 bases, with 14 bases between them. In DNA form, the CDR3 reads TGTGCCAGCACCAAACTCGGAGGGGAGCAGTTCTTC. Its translation: CASTKLGGEQFF.